The rows below give T cell receptor beta chains drawn from one sample of a study of post-analysis software for immune sequencing data. A single record per CDR3 protein comes from TCRdb applying MiXCR to the PCR reads. The repertoire consists of about 540,000 distinct CDR3 sequences, with approximately 31% occurring once and the leading ten covering approximately 5.4%. Material: blood. All receptors derive from a girl aged 2-17 years with multiple sclerosis. Each CDR3 is given with its conserved first and last residue. The D gene is left open where the match is weak. Size values are once, few and many counts, or a class for expanded clones, and some rows have none.

clone size: few; J gene: TRBJ1-2; V gene: TRBV20-1; D gene: NA; CDR3 protein: CSANSGYTF; CDR3 DNA: TGCAGTGCTAACAGCGGCTACACCTTC
clone size: NA; J gene: TRBJ1-2; V gene: TRBV7-8; D gene: NA; CDR3 protein: CASSLGARDGDGYTF; CDR3 DNA: TGTGCCAGCAGCTTAGGCGCCCGGGACGGGGATGGCTACACCTTC
clone size: NA; J gene: TRBJ2-3; V gene: TRBV12-3/TRBV12-4; D gene: NA; CDR3 protein: CASLGTDTQYF; CDR3 DNA: TGTGCCAGCCTGGGCACAGATACGCAGTATTTT
clone size: NA; J gene: TRBJ2-7; V gene: TRBV2; D gene: NA; CDR3 protein: CASSERWLPAYEQYF; CDR3 DNA: TGTGCCAGCAGTGAAAGGTGGCTCCCCGCCTACGAGCAGTACTTC
clone size: NA; J gene: TRBJ2-4; V gene: TRBV11-3; D gene: NA; CDR3 protein: CASSLVGENIQYF; CDR3 DNA: TGTGCCAGCAGCTTGGTCGGGGAAAACATTCAGTACTTC
clone size: few; J gene: TRBJ2-1; V gene: TRBV20-1; D gene: NA; CDR3 protein: CSAREVGSGEQFF; CDR3 DNA: TGCAGTGCTAGAGAGGTGGGGTCGGGTGAGCAGTTCTTC
clone size: few; J gene: TRBJ2-3; V gene: TRBV9; D gene: TRBD2; CDR3 protein: CASSVSGGASTDTQYF; CDR3 DNA: TGTGCCAGCAGCGTATCGGGGGGGGCTAGCACAGATACGCAGTATTTT
clone size: few; J gene: TRBJ2-5; V gene: TRBV10-3; D gene: NA; CDR3 protein: CAIRPRDNQETQYF; CDR3 DNA: TGTGCCATCAGACCCCGGGACAACCAAGAGACCCAGTACTTC
clone size: NA; J gene: TRBJ2-3; V gene: TRBV2; D gene: NA; CDR3 protein: CASTIRVTDTQYF; CDR3 DNA: TGTGCCAGCACCATCCGGGTCACAGATACGCAGTATTTT
clone size: few; J gene: TRBJ2-1; V gene: TRBV6-6; D gene: NA; CDR3 protein: CASSMDTLSYNEQFF; CDR3 DNA: TGTGCCAGCAGCATGGACACCCTATCCTACAATGAGCAGTTCTTC
clone size: few; J gene: TRBJ2-3; V gene: TRBV10-1; D gene: NA; CDR3 protein: CASSDMVKKDTQYF; CDR3 DNA: TGCGCCAGCAGTGATATGGTAAAAAAGGATACGCAGTATTTT
clone size: few; J gene: TRBJ2-1; V gene: TRBV5-6; D gene: TRBD2; CDR3 protein: CASNAAGGSHNEQFF; CDR3 DNA: TGTGCCAGCAACGCCGCGGGGGGTTCTCACAATGAGCAGTTCTTC
clone size: few; J gene: TRBJ2-7; V gene: TRBV13; D gene: TRBD1; CDR3 protein: CASSLGTGVWSEQYF; CDR3 DNA: TGTGCCAGCAGCTTAGGGACAGGGGTTTGGAGTGAGCAGTACTTC
clone size: NA; J gene: TRBJ1-2; V gene: TRBV3-1; D gene: NA; CDR3 protein: CASSQGRGPWGYTF; CDR3 DNA: TGTGCCAGCAGCCAGGGCAGGGGTCCGTGGGGCTACACCTTC
clone size: NA; J gene: TRBJ2-7; V gene: TRBV20-1; D gene: NA; CDR3 protein: CSVKRQSSYEQYF; CDR3 DNA: TGCAGTGTTAAGAGACAGAGCTCCTACGAGCAGTACTTC
clone size: NA; J gene: TRBJ1-3; V gene: TRBV5-1; D gene: NA; CDR3 protein: CASRTGTGNTIYF; CDR3 DNA: TGCGCCAGCAGAACAGGCACCGGAAACACCATATATTTT